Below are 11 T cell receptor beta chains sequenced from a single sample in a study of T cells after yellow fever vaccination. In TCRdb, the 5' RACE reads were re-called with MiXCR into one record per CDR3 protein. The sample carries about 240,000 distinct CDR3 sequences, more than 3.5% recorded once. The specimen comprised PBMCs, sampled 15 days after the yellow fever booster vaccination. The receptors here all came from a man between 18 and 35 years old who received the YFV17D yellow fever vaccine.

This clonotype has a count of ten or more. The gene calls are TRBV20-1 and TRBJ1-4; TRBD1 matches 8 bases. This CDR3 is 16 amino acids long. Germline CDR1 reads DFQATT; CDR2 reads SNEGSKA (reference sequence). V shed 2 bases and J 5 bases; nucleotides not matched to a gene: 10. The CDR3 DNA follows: TGCAGTGCTAGACCTACCCGGGACAGGCTAAATGAAAAACTGTTTTTT. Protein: CSARPTRDRLNEKLFF.

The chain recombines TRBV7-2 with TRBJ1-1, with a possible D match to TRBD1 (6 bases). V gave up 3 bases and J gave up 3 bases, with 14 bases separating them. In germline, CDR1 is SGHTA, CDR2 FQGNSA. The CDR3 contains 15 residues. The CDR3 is CASSFRGGLYTEAFF. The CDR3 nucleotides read TGTGCCAGCAGCTTTAGGGGGGGCCTATACACTGAAGCTTTCTTT.

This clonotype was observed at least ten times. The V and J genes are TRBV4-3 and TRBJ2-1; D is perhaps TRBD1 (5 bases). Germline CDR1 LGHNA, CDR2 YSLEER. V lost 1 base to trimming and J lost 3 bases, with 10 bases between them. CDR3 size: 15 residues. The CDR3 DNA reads TGCGCCAGCAGCCAAGGACAGACATACTACAATGAGCAGTTCTTC. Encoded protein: CASSQGQTYYNEQFF.

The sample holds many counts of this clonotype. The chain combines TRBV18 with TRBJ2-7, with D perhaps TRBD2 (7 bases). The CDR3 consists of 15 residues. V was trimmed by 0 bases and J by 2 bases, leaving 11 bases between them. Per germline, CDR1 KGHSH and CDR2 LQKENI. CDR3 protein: CASSPPEGGPYEQYF. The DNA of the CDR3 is TGTGCCAGCTCACCACCCGAGGGGGGGCCCTACGAGCAGTACTTC.

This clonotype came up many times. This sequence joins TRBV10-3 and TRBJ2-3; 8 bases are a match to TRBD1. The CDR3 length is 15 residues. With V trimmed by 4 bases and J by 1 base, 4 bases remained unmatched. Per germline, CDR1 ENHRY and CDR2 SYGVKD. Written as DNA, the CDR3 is TGTGCCATCAGTGGGACAGGGTCGGGCACAGATACGCAGTATTTT. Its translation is CAISGTGSGTDTQYF.

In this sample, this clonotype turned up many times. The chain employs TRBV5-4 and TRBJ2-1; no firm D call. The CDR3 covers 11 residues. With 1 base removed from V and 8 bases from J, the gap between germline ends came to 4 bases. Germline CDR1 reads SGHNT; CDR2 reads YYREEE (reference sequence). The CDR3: CASSLLYEQFF. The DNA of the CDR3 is TGTGCCAGCAGCTTGTTATATGAGCAGTTCTTC.

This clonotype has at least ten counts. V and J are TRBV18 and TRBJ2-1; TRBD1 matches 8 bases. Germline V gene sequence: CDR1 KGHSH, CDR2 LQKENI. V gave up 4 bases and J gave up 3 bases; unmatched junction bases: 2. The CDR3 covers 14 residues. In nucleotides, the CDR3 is TGTGCCAGCTCACACGGACAGGGCTACAATGAGCAGTTCTTC. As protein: CASSHGQGYNEQFF.

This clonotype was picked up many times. The CDR3 protein is CASSRTARVTDTQYF. CDR3 nucleotides: TGTGCCAGCAGCCGGACAGCCAGGGTGACAGATACGCAGTATTTT. The chain employs TRBV6-2 or TRBV6-3 and TRBJ2-3; a weak D match, TRBD1 (6 bases). This CDR3 is built from 15 residues. Germline V gives CDR1 MNHEY, CDR2 SVGEGT. V lost 6 bases, J lost 3 bases, and 16 bases lay in between.

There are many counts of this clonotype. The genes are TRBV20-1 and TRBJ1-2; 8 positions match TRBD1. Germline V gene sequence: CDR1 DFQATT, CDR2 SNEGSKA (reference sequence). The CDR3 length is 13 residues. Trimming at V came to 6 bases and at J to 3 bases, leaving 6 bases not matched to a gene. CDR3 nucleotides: TGCAGTGCCCCCCCGACAGGGGACTATGGCTACACCTTC. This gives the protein CSAPPTGDYGYTF.

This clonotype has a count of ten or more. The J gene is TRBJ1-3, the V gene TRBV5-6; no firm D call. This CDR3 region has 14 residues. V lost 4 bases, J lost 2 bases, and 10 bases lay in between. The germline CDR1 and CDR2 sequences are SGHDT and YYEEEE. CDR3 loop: CASSPGTPGNTIYF. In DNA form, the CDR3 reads TGTGCCAGCAGCCCGGGAACGCCTGGAAACACCATATATTTT.

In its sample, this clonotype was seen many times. The CDR3 bases are TGTGCCAGCTCACCACCCGTCCTCGGGGAGCTGTTTTTT. Translated: CASSPPVLGELFF. J is TRBJ2-2 and V is TRBV18; D ambiguous. The CDR3 runs to 13 residues. CDR1 is KGHSH, CDR2 LQKENI, per germline. V lost 0 bases, J lost 7 bases, and 6 bases lay in between.